Listed below are T cell receptor beta chains from one sample, sequenced in a study of cytomegalovirus exposure and HLA in healthy donors. The protocol was immunoSEQ multiplex PCR, while the TCRdb copy is restricted to in-frame clones and leaves out a portion. The sample has about 110,000 clones; about 78% are singletons. Sequencing used PBMCs. These receptors originate from a woman aged 40 to 55 in good health and CMV-seropositive. CDR3s include the opening cysteine and the closing phenylalanine or tryptophan. Each record gives: D gene, V gene, J gene, clone size, CDR3 protein, CDR3 DNA. The D gene is left open where the match is weak. Rows give clone size only sometimes, using once, few, many, or a class for an expanded clone.

>.|TRBV29-1|TRBJ2-3|.
CSVVKQLRDTQYF
TGCAGCGTTGTGAAACAGCTGAGAGATACGCAGTATTTT
>TRBD1|TRBV5-1|TRBJ2-6|.
CASSRGQGNSGANVLTF
TGCGCCAGCAGCCGCGGACAGGGGAACTCTGGGGCCAACGTCCTGACTTTC
>.|TRBV7-6|TRBJ2-1|.
CASSLESTRGNEQFF
TGTGCCAGCAGCTTGGAGTCGACTAGGGGCAATGAGCAGTTCTTC
>.|TRBV4-3|TRBJ1-2|.
CASSQQAIDGYGYTF
TGCGCCAGCAGCCAACAGGCTATCGACGGATATGGCTACACCTTC
>.|TRBV6-5|TRBJ1-1|.
CASSPGLTNTEAFF
TGTGCCAGCAGCCCGGGACTGACGAACACTGAAGCTTTCTTT
>.|TRBV29-1|TRBJ1-1|.
CSASRGGVPEAFF
TGCAGCGCCTCGCGGGGAGGGGTCCCCGAAGCTTTCTTT
>.|TRBV7-2|TRBJ1-2|.
CASSSLPSNYGYTF
TGTGCCAGCAGCTCCCTCCCTTCTAACTATGGCTACACCTTC
>.|TRBV6-6|TRBJ1-5|.
CASSYSNRVNQPQHF
TGTGCCAGCAGTTACTCGAACAGGGTGAATCAGCCCCAGCATTTT
>TRBD1|TRBV18|TRBJ2-6|.
CASSPQGASGANVLTF
TGTGCCAGCTCACCTCAGGGGGCAAGCGGGGCCAACGTCCTGACTTTC
>.|TRBV6-1|TRBJ2-2|few
CASSAAHRGTGELFF
TGTGCCAGCAGTGCCGCTCATCGGGGCACCGGGGAGCTGTTTTTT
>TRBD1|TRBV7-9|TRBJ1-4|.
CASSQGQGIGSNEKLFF
TGTGCCAGCAGCCAGGGACAGGGGATTGGGTCGAATGAAAAACTGTTTTTT
>.|TRBV4-3|TRBJ1-6|.
CASSQDHPGVSSPLHF
TGCGCCAGCAGCCAAGATCACCCAGGGGTTAGTTCACCCCTCCACTTT
>.|TRBV6-5|TRBJ2-3|.
CASSYSMAGQNTQYF
TGTGCCAGCAGTTACTCGATGGCAGGGCAAAATACGCAGTATTTT
>.|TRBV5-1|TRBJ1-5|.
CASSLETGQPQHF
TGCGCCAGCAGCTTGGAAACTGGTCAGCCCCAGCATTTT
>.|TRBV5-1|TRBJ2-5|.
CASSRDGLQETQYF
TGCGCCAGCAGCCGCGACGGACTCCAAGAGACCCAGTACTTC
>.|TRBV20-1|TRBJ2-5|.
CSAAGQETQYF
TGCAGTGCTGCAGGGCAAGAGACCCAGTACTTC
>.|TRBV5-5|TRBJ2-1|.
CASSLGRGGSYNEQFF
TGTGCCAGCAGCTTGGGCCGAGGGGGCTCCTACAATGAGCAGTTCTTC
>TRBD1|TRBV5-6|TRBJ1-2|.
CASSFDRDGYTF
TGTGCCAGCAGCTTCGACAGGGATGGCTACACCTTC
>TRBD1|TRBV19|TRBJ1-1|.
CASSIPGTGGRSEAFF
TGTGCCAGTAGTATCCCCGGGACAGGGGGCAGGTCTGAAGCTTTCTTT
>TRBD1|TRBV2|TRBJ1-5|few
CASSGTGGQQPQHF
TGTGCCAGCAGCGGGACAGGGGGCCAACAGCCCCAGCATTTT
>TRBD1|TRBV13|TRBJ2-1|.
CASSSPGTGSNEQFF
TGTGCCAGCAGCTCACCCGGGACAGGGTCCAATGAGCAGTTCTTC
>TRBD2|TRBV19|TRBJ2-7|.
CASTQRGGQIPYEQYF
TGTGCCAGTACTCAACGGGGGGGGCAGATTCCCTACGAGCAGTACTTC
>.|TRBV4-1|TRBJ1-1|.
CASSQGSGTEAFF
TGCGCCAGCAGCCAAGGATCCGGCACTGAAGCTTTCTTT
>TRBD1|TRBV7-2|TRBJ2-7|.
CASSSRGQGAPRYF
TGTGCCAGCAGCTCGCGCGGACAGGGCGCTCCACGGTACTTC
>.|TRBV27|TRBJ1-2|.
CASTVNGYTF
TGTGCCAGCACCGTTAATGGCTACACCTTC
>TRBD1|TRBV11-2|TRBJ1-1|.
CASSYIGGATEAFF
TGTGCCAGCAGCTATATAGGGGGCGCCACTGAAGCTTTCTTT
>.|TRBV19|TRBJ1-1|.
CASSWTENTEAFF
TGTGCCAGTAGTTGGACAGAGAACACTGAAGCTTTCTTT
>TRBD1|TRBV7-3|TRBJ1-1|.
CASSAQGEGTEAFF
TGTGCCAGCAGCGCACAGGGGGAAGGAACTGAAGCTTTCTTT
>.|TRBV5-1|TRBJ1-6|.
CASSLSGRESPLHF
TGCGCCAGCAGCTTGTCCGGCAGGGAATCTCCCCTCCACTTT
>TRBD1|TRBV28|TRBJ2-3|few
CASSPSGTASTDTQYF
TGTGCCAGCAGTCCATCCGGGACAGCTAGCACAGATACGCAGTATTTT
>.|TRBV4-3|TRBJ1-5|.
CASSIRGNQPQHF
TGCGCCAGCAGCATTCGGGGCAATCAGCCCCAGCATTTT
>.|TRBV7-9|TRBJ2-2|few
CASRPGLTNTGELFF
TGTGCCAGCAGACCCGGACTGACGAACACCGGGGAGCTGTTTTTT
>.|TRBV29-1|TRBJ1-2|.
CSVDAGDGYTF
TGCAGCGTTGACGCGGGGGATGGCTACACCTTC
>TRBD2|TRBV5-1|TRBJ2-1|few
CASSLVFGGRDNEQFF
TGCGCCAGCAGCTTGGTGTTCGGGGGGAGAGACAATGAGCAGTTCTTC
>.|TRBV9|TRBJ1-1|.
CASSVQWNTEAFF
TGTGCCAGCAGCGTGCAGTGGAACACTGAAGCTTTCTTT
>.|TRBV5-8|TRBJ1-5|.
CASSRDTRQPQHF
TGTGCCAGCAGCCGGGACACGAGGCAGCCCCAGCATTTT
>TRBD2|TRBV9|TRBJ2-5|.
CASSVEGLARETQYF
TGTGCCAGCAGCGTAGAGGGACTAGCTAGGGAGACCCAGTACTTC
>.|TRBV5-4|TRBJ2-7|.
CASSLMQGYEQYF
TGTGCCAGCAGCTTGATGCAGGGCTACGAGCAGTACTTC